Following are 6 T cell receptor beta chains from one sample sequenced in a study of CD8+CD57+ T cells in acquired aplastic anemia. Using genomic DNA as the template, TCR beta VDJ and CDR3 profiling was carried out. TCRdb passed the reads through MiXCR, listing each CDR3 protein once. The table records under 200,000 distinct CDR3 sequences, roughly 50% of them present only once. Those patients picked for sequencing had displayed CD8+CD57+ cell expansion on flow cytometry. Sequencing was carried out using sorted CD4+, CD8+, or CD8+CD57+ T cells (not recorded which) from PBMCs. The source of these receptors is a human donor with aplastic anemia.

The rearrangement links TRBV4-1 to TRBJ1-1; D not certain. This CDR3 contains 13 residues. CDR1 and CDR2 from the germline V gene are MGHRA and YSYEKL. The V gene lost 1 base and the J gene lost 5 bases, with 8 bases spanning the gap. The CDR3 protein is CASSQGVETEAFF. In nucleotides, the CDR3 is TGCGCCAGCAGCCAAGGGGTGGAGACTGAAGCTTTCTTT.

Note on this clonotype: This likely comes from a read error, as the CDR3 has no conserved phenylalanine or tryptophan at its end. This chain links TRBV12-3 or TRBV12-4 with TRBJ1-2; TRBD1 matches 7 bases. J gave up 5 bases and V 1 base, and 13 bases lay outside the gene matches. The CDR3 spans 17 residues. CDR3 sequence (DNA): TGTGCCAGCAGTTTAGAAACAGGGGTCCGTTCCCCTTATGGCTACACCTCC. Its translation: CASSLETGVRSPYGYTS.

Ten or more counts support this clonotype. V usage is TRBV19 and J usage is TRBJ2-7; D might be TRBD1 or TRBD2, each matching 6 bases. Germline loops: CDR1 LNHDA, CDR2 SQIVND (reference sequence). This CDR3 is 14 amino acids long. Between the trimmed V and J ends, which lost 3 bases and 6 bases, there was a span of 15 bases. CDR3 in DNA: TGTGCCAGTAGTATCCCCGGTGGAGGGGGCGAGCAGTACTTC. Translated, it gives CASSIPGGGGEQYF.

This clonotype was counted at least ten times. V and J are TRBV20-1 and TRBJ2-1; tentative D call: TRBD2 (6 bases). Germline V gene sequence: CDR1 DFQATT, CDR2 SNEGSKA (reference sequence). V lost 4 bases, J lost 6 bases, and 16 bases lay in between. This CDR3 has 14 residues. The CDR3 DNA reads TGCAGTGCTATAGCGGACCAGGAGGGCAATGAGCAGTTCTTC. Translating it yields CSAIADQEGNEQFF.

The genes are TRBV29-1 and TRBJ2-3; 11 nucleotides match TRBD2. CDR1 is SQVTM and CDR2 is ANQGSEA in the germline V gene. The CDR3 has 15 amino acids. With V trimmed by 6 bases and J by 4 bases, 9 bases remained unmatched. Here the CDR3 reads CSVPRGTSGADTQYF. DNA for the CDR3: TGCAGCGTACCTCGCGGGACTAGCGGTGCAGATACGCAGTATTTT.

This clonotype was observed a few times. The chain carries TRBV27 and TRBJ2-3, with TRBD2 as a possible D gene (6 bases). V was pared by 10 bases and J by 12 bases, with 17 bases between. The germline V gene has CDR1 MNHEY and CDR2 SMNVEV (reference sequence). The length of the CDR3 is 11 residues. CDR3 sequence: CATAHGGLQYF. CDR3 nucleotides: TGTGCCACCGCCCACGGGGGTCTCCAGTATTTT.